The 23 T cell receptor beta chains given below trace back to one sample, sequenced in a study of T cell repertoires in cytomegalovirus infection. In TCRdb, the reads were re-called with MiXCR into one record per CDR3 protein. The sample holds about 320,000 distinct CDR3 sequences; around a tenth are singletons and the top ten take over 3.5%. Sample: PBMCs. These receptors all come from a human donor in good health (CMV status not recorded). Some clones in this sample may be carry-over from other donors' samples.

The rearrangement joins TRBV4-1 to TRBJ2-3, with D possibly TRBD1 on 5 matching bases. The CDR3 is 14 amino acids. The germline V and J ends were trimmed by 0 bases and 11 bases, with 15 bases remaining between them. Germline loops: CDR1 MGHRA, CDR2 YSYEKL. The CDR3 sequence: CASSQDSKGLRQYF. In DNA form, the CDR3 reads TGCGCCAGCAGCCAAGATTCGAAGGGGCTGAGGCAGTATTTT.

Many counts were recorded for this clonotype. CDR3 loop: CASSLAHGNYGYTF. As DNA, the CDR3 is TGTGCCAGCAGCTTAGCGCACGGGAACTATGGCTACACCTTC. This rearrangement joins TRBV7-2 to TRBJ1-2; D remains ambiguous. The CDR3 has 14 residues. Trimming shortened V by 0 bases and J by 2 bases, and 7 bases separated the two germline ends. The germline V gene has CDR1 SGHTA and CDR2 FQGNSA.

This clonotype was found many times. This rearrangement joins TRBV28 to TRBJ1-4; 7 bases line up with TRBD1. The CDR3 consists of 12 residues. The J segment lost 5 bases and the V segment lost 8 bases, leaving 2 bases of the junction unmatched. Per the germline V gene, CDR1 is MDHEN and CDR2 is SYDVKM. This chain's CDR3 is CASQTGNEKLFF. The CDR3 nucleotides read TGTGCCAGCCAGACAGGGAATGAAAAACTGTTTTTT.

This rearrangement joins TRBV27 to TRBJ1-1; possibly TRBD1 for D (5 bases). Germline V CDR1 and CDR2: MNHEY, SMNVEV (reference sequence). The V end was cut by 5 bases, the J end by 2 bases, with 12 bases between. The CDR3 sequence is 14 residues long. The CDR3 loop is CASSPQVGNTEAFF. The CDR3 DNA reads TGTGCCAGCAGTCCACAGGTTGGAAACACTGAAGCTTTCTTT.

The chain links TRBV6-2 or TRBV6-3 to TRBJ2-3, with 10 bases lining up with TRBD2. This CDR3 comprises 14 residues. V lost 4 bases to trimming and J lost 7 bases; unmatched junction nucleotides: 5. Germline V lookup: CDR1 MNHEY, CDR2 SVGEGT. Written as DNA, the CDR3 is TGTGCCAGCAGTTTAGCGGGGGGCTCATATACGCAGTATTTT. Amino acid sequence: CASSLAGGSYTQYF.

This clonotype was observed many times. The rearrangement links TRBV7-7 to TRBJ2-7; TRBD1 is a possible D gene (6 bases). Per the germline V gene, CDR1 is SSHAT and CDR2 is FNYEAQ (reference sequence). With 5 bases removed from V and 3 bases from J, the gap between germline ends came to 14 bases. This CDR3 spans 14 amino acids. CDR3 nucleotide sequence: TGTGCCAGCAGCCCAAGCATGGACAGCTACGAGCAGTACTTC. Its protein product is CASSPSMDSYEQYF.

The genes are TRBV25-1 and TRBJ1-5; D is undetermined. The CDR3 has 14 residues. Per the germline V gene, CDR1 is MGHDK and CDR2 is SYGVNS. V was pared by 4 bases and J by 3 bases, with 10 bases between. The DNA of the CDR3 is TGTGCCAGCAGTGGACGGGCAAACAATCAGCCCCAGCATTTT. Its protein product is CASSGRANNQPQHF. The whole variable domain, remainder taken from reference TRBV25-1 and TRBJ1-5, is EADIYQTPRYLVIGTGKKITLECSQTMGHDKMYWYQQDPGMELHLIHYSYGVNSTEKGDLSSESTVSRIRTEHFPLTLESARPSHTSQYLCASSGRANNQPQHFGDGTRLSIL.

This clonotype was picked up a small number of times. The chain carries TRBV20-1 and TRBJ2-3; 7 nucleotides match TRBD2. CDR1 and CDR2 (germline): DFQATT, SNEGSKA (reference sequence). The length of the CDR3 is 16 residues. V shed 6 bases and J 2 bases; nucleotides not matched to a gene: 14. DNA of the CDR3: TGCAGTGCCCCCAGAGCGGGAAGGGTGGACACAGATACGCAGTATTTT. Its translation is CSAPRAGRVDTDTQYF.

V is TRBV2 and J is TRBJ2-3; weak D call: TRBD2 (5 bases). Per the germline V gene, CDR1 is SNHLY and CDR2 is FYNNEI. The CDR3 consists of 12 residues. Trimming removed 8 bases at V and 15 bases at J, with 21 bases between. CDR3: CASSGEGSRGYF. The CDR3 DNA follows: TGTGCCAGCTCCGGAGAAGGCTCCCGGGGATATTTT. The whole variable domain, filled in from reference TRBV2 and TRBJ2-3, reads EPEVTQTPSHQVTQMGQEVILRCVPISNHLYFYWYRQILGQKVEFLVSFYNNEISEKSEIFDDQFSVERPDGSNFTLKIRSTKLEDSAMYFCASSGEGSRGYFGPGTRLTVL.

This clonotype was seen a handful of times. J is TRBJ2-1 and V is TRBV7-2; TRBD2 matches at 11 bases. There are 17 residues in the CDR3. The V and J ends lost 5 bases and 4 bases, in that order; junction bases with no gene match: 10. CDR1 and CDR2 from the germline V gene are SGHTA and FQGNSA. The CDR3 DNA is TGTGCCAGCAGCCCGAGCGGGGTAGCGGGAGGGTACAATGAGCAGTTCTTC. Protein sequence: CASSPSGVAGGYNEQFF.

The rearrangement uses TRBV28 and TRBJ2-3; possibly TRBD2 for D (5 bases). The CDR3 has 17 residues. Trimming stripped 0 bases from V and 0 bases from J, with 13 bases between. The germline V gene has CDR1 MDHEN and CDR2 SYDVKM. DNA of the CDR3: TGTGCCAGCAGTTTATGGGGATTGGGCGGGAGCACAGATACGCAGTATTTT. Translated, it gives CASSLWGLGGSTDTQYF.

In nucleotides, the CDR3 is TGTGCCAGCAGCCCTGTGAGGACCGGGGAGCTGTTTTTT. Residues: CASSPVRTGELFF. The chain uses TRBV11-2 and TRBJ2-2; D unresolved. Per germline, CDR1 SGHAT and CDR2 FQNNGV. This CDR3 comprises 13 residues. Trimming cost V 5 bases and J 5 bases, with 9 bases left between them.

Worth noting for this clonotype: A read error may explain this, as a much larger clone is one base away. The V gene is TRBV6-6, the J gene TRBJ2-1; D is ambiguous. CDR1 is MNHNY, CDR2 SVGAGI, per germline (reference sequence). The CDR3 has 15 residues. The CDR3 reads CVSISGGSGFNEQFF. CDR3 DNA sequence: TGTGTCAGCATTTCGGGTGGATCGGGCTTCAATGAGCAGTTCTTC.

This sequence joins TRBV4-1 and TRBJ2-1; no clear D gene. Trimming took off 4 bases at V and 9 bases at J, with 16 bases between the two ends. Germline lookup yields CDR1 MGHRA and CDR2 YSYEKL. The CDR3 contains 14 residues. CDR3 protein: CASSLRPDEVEQFF. The CDR3 DNA reads as TGCGCCAGCAGCCTACGGCCGGATGAGGTTGAGCAGTTCTTC.

This clonotype appeared a single time. In this CDR3 the conserved last residue, phenylalanine or tryptophan, is missing, so a read error is likely. This sequence joins TRBV9 and TRBJ2-1; 9 nucleotides line up with TRBD1. The CDR3 sequence is 13 residues long. CDR1 and CDR2 from the germline V gene are SGDLS and YYNGEE. The V segment lost 2 bases and the J segment 9 bases; nucleotides outside the gene matches: 3. The CDR3 is CASSVDRGFEQFL. In nucleotides, the CDR3 is TGTGCCAGCAGCGTCGACAGGGGGTTTGAGCAGTTCTTA.

At least ten counts were recorded for this clonotype. V is TRBV7-8 and J is TRBJ2-4; the match to TRBD1 covers 7 bases. Looked up from germline, CDR1 is SGHVS and CDR2 is FQNEAQ. The CDR3 extends over 14 amino acids. V lost 5 bases to trimming and J lost 2 bases; unmatched junction nucleotides: 3. The CDR3 DNA reads TGTGCCAGCAGCCCACAGGGGACCAAAAACATTCAGTACTTC. Translating gives CASSPQGTKNIQYF.

This clonotype appeared many times. The J gene is TRBJ2-1, the V gene TRBV4-1; 9 bases are a match to TRBD2. This CDR3 has 16 residues. After removal of 0 bases from V and 8 bases from J, the junction contained 8 bases not matched to a gene. Germline CDR1 and CDR2: MGHRA and YSYEKL. The CDR3 DNA reads TGCGCCAGCAGCCAAGATGTAGCGGGAGCGATGGATGAGCAGTTCTTC. It codes for CASSQDVAGAMDEQFF.

The V and J genes are TRBV20-1 and TRBJ1-2; weak D call: TRBD1 (5 bases). This CDR3 contains 16 residues. Germline lookup yields CDR1 DFQATT and CDR2 SNEGSKA (reference sequence). Trimming removed 2 bases at V and 0 bases at J, with 16 bases between. CDR3 loop: CSARSRSGGTNYGYTF. In nucleotides, the CDR3 is TGCAGTGCTAGATCGAGATCGGGGGGGACTAACTATGGCTACACCTTC.

This clonotype occurred a few times. The chain employs TRBV18 and TRBJ2-2; no firm D call. The V end was cut by 3 bases, the J end by 4 bases, with 12 bases between. CDR1 KGHSH and CDR2 LQKENI come from the germline V gene. The CDR3 consists of 15 residues. The CDR3: CASSPDIGSTGELFF. The DNA for the CDR3 is TGTGCCAGCTCACCCGACATCGGCAGCACCGGGGAGCTGTTTTTT. Based on the CDR3 plus reference TRBV18 and TRBJ2-2, the full variable domain is NAGVMQNPRHLVRRRGQEARLRCSPMKGHSHVYWYRQLPEEGLKFMVYLQKENIIDESGMPKERFSAEFPKEGPSILRIQQVVRGDSAAYFCASSPDIGSTGELFFGEGSRLTVL.

Ten or more counts support this clonotype. This chain uses TRBV7-8 with TRBJ2-3; TRBD2 matches 9 bases. The CDR3 consists of 15 residues. Germline trimming cut 7 bases from V and 6 bases from J; bases unmatched to any gene: 11. The germline V gene encodes CDR1 SGHVS and CDR2 FQNEAQ. The CDR3 DNA reads as TGTGCCAGCACCCTGGGCGGGGGGGCCCTGGATACGCAGTATTTT. Translating it yields CASTLGGGALDTQYF.

The CDR3 loop is CSAQDRGQIYEQYF. CDR3 DNA sequence: TGCAGTGCTCAGGACAGGGGGCAAATCTACGAGCAGTACTTC. This sequence joins TRBV20-1 and TRBJ2-7; 11 nucleotides line up with TRBD1. The V and J ends lost 5 bases and 3 bases, in that order; junction bases with no gene match: 6. Germline CDR1 reads DFQATT; CDR2 reads SNEGSKA (reference sequence). The CDR3 covers 14 residues.

This clonotype appeared a few times. This chain links TRBV28 with TRBJ2-1; D may be TRBD1 or TRBD2 (6 bases each). The V and J ends lost 10 bases and 2 bases respectively, with 12 bases between them. Germline V gives CDR1 MDHEN, CDR2 SYDVKM. This CDR3 has 13 residues. The CDR3 DNA sequence: TGTGCCACCCGCGGGACAACCTACAATGAGCAGTTCTTC. Translated: CATRGTTYNEQFF.

This clonotype has ten or more counts. This chain links TRBV7-9 with TRBJ2-3; D may correspond to TRBD1 or TRBD2 (5 bases each). Germline CDR1 reads SEHNR; CDR2 reads FQNEAQ (reference sequence). The CDR3 is 13 residues long. V lost 0 bases, J lost 4 bases, and 5 bases lay in between. CDR3 in DNA: TGTGCCAGCAGCTTAGCGGGACCAGATACGCAGTATTTT. It yields the protein CASSLAGPDTQYF.